The entry below describes one T cell receptor beta chain. Assay used: immunoSEQ multiplex PCR; TCRdb lists only in-frame clones, some missing. Here the sample spans some 40,000 clones, 95% being singletons. These data belong to a study of T cell clonotyping in hematopoietic cell transplantation. Germline CDR1 reads SEHNR; CDR2 reads FQNEAQ (reference sequence). There are 14 residues in the CDR3. The ends were cut back, 5 bases at V and 4 bases at J, with 12 bases in the middle. The sequenced sample was peripheral blood mononuclear cells. The source is a man aged 25 to 45 in good health. Some clones in this sample may be carry-over from other donors' samples. The genes are TRBV7-9 and TRBJ2-1, with D possibly being TRBD2 (6 bases). CDR3: CASSRGIQYNEQFF. In nucleotides, the CDR3 is TGTGCCAGCAGCCGCGGGATCCAATACAATGAGCAGTTCTTC.